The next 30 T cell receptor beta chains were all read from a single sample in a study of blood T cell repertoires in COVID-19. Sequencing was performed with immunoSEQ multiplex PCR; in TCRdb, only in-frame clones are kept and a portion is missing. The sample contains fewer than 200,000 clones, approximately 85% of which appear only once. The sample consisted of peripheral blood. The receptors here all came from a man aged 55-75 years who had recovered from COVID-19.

CDR3 loop: CASSIARGPLGGNQPQHF. In nucleotides, the CDR3 is TGTGCCAGTAGTATAGCCCGGGGTCCTCTCGGTGGCAATCAGCCCCAGCATTTT. The V and J genes are TRBV19 and TRBJ1-5, with no clear D. The V and J ends lost 1 base and 2 bases respectively, with 18 bases between them. This CDR3 spans 18 amino acids. Looked up from germline, CDR1 is LNHDA and CDR2 is SQIVND (reference sequence).

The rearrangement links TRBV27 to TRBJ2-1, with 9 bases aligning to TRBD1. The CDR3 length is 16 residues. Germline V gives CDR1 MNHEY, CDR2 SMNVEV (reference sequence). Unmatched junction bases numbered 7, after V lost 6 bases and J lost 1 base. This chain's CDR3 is CASSPGQGRSYNEQFF. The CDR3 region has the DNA TGTGCCAGCAGCCCGGGACAGGGCCGATCCTACAATGAGCAGTTCTTC.

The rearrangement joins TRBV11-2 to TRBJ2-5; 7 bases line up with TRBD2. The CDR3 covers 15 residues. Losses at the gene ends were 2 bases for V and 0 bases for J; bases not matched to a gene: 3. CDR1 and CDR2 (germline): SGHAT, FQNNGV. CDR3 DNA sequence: TGTGCCAGCAGCTTACTAGCGGTTTACCAAGAGACCCAGTACTTC. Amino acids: CASSLLAVYQETQYF. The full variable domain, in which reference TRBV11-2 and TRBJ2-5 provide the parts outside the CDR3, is EAGVAQSPRYKIIEKRQSVAFWCNPISGHATLYWYQQILGQGPKLLIQFQNNGVVDDSQLPKDRFSAERLKGVDSTLKIQPAKLEDSAVYLCASSLLAVYQETQYFGPGTRLLVL.

The CDR3 DNA follows: TGTGCCAGCAGCTTCAAAGGGGACACTGAAGCTTTCTTT. It yields the protein CASSFKGDTEAFF. The chain is built from TRBV11-3 and TRBJ1-1; possible D gene TRBD1, 5 bases. CDR3 size: 13 residues. CDR1 is SGHNT, CDR2 YENEEA, per germline. The V gene lost 3 bases and the J gene lost 3 bases, with 8 bases spanning the gap.

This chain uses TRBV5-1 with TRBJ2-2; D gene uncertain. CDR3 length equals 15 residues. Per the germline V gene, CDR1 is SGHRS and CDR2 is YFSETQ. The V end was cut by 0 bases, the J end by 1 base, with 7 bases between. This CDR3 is CASSLVPGNTGELFF. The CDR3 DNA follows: TGCGCCAGCAGCTTGGTACCAGGGAACACCGGGGAGCTGTTTTTT.

Here the CDR3 DNA reads TGTGCCAGCAGCTTAGAGGGAGGGGAGGGTTCACCCCTCCACTTT. Its protein is CASSLEGGEGSPLHF. The chain has TRBV7-2 and TRBJ1-6; D may be TRBD1 (5 bases). CDR1 and CDR2 (germline): SGHTA, FQGNSA. The length of the CDR3 is 15 residues. Trimming stripped 1 base from V and 9 bases from J, with 13 bases between. Together with reference TRBV7-2 and TRBJ1-6, the CDR3 gives the full variable domain: GAGVSQSPSNKVTEKGKDVELRCDPISGHTALYWYRQSLGQGLEFLIYFQGNSAPDKSGLPSDRFSAERTGGSVSTLTIQRTQQEDSAVYLCASSLEGGEGSPLHFGNGTRLTVT.

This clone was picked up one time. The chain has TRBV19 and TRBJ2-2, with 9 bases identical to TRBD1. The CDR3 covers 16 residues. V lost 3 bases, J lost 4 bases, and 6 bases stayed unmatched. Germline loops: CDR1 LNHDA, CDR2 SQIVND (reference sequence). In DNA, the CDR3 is TGTGCCAGTAGTATTAACAGGGGGCGCGGCACCGGGGAGCTGTTTTTT. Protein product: CASSINRGRGTGELFF.

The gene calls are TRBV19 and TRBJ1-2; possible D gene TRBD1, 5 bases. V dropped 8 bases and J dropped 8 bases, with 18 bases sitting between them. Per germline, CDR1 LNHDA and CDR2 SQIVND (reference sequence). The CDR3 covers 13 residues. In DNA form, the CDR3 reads TGTGCCAGTGCCGAGAAAGGGGTTAGGGGCTACACCTTC. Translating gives CASAEKGVRGYTF. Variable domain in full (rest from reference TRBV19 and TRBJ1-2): DGGITQSPKYLFRKEGQNVTLSCEQNLNHDAMYWYRQDPGQGLRLIYYSQIVNDFQKGDIAEGYSVSREKKESFPLTVTSAQKNPTAFYLCASAEKGVRGYTFGSGTRLTVV.

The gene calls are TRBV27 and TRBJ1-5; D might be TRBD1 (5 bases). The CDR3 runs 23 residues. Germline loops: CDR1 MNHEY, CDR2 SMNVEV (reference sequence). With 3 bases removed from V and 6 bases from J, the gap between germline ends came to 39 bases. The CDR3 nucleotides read TGTGCCAGCAGTTTCCGCGATGTCCTTGGGTTACCCCGCCCTGCCAGGGCATCTCAGCCCCAGCATTTT. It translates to CASSFRDVLGLPRPARASQPQHF.

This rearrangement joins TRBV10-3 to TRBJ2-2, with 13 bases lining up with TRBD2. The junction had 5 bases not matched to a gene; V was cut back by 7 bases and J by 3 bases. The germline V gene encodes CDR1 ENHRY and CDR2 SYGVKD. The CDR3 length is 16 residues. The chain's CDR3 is CAIKLAGGPDTGELFF. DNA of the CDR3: TGTGCCATCAAACTAGCGGGGGGGCCTGACACCGGGGAGCTGTTTTTT.

The CDR3 DNA reads as TGTGCCAGCAGCTTAAGGAGCGGGGGCTACACCGGGGAGCTGTTTTTT. It codes for CASSLRSGGYTGELFF. The chain recombines TRBV11-2 with TRBJ2-2; TRBD2 matches at 8 bases. Per the germline V gene, CDR1 is SGHAT and CDR2 is FQNNGV. The CDR3 is 16 residues long. The ends lost 2 bases at V and 3 bases at J; junction bases unmatched: 5.

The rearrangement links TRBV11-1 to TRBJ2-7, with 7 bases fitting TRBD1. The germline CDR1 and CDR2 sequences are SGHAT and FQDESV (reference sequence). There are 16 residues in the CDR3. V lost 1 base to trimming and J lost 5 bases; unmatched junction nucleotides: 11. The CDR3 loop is CASSLGRQGLMDEQYF. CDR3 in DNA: TGTGCCAGCAGCTTAGGTCGACAGGGTCTCATGGACGAGCAGTACTTC.

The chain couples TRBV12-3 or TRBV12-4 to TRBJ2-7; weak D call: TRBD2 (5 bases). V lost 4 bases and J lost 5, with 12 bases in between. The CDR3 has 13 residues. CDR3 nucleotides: TGTGCCAGCAGTTCTTACCCACTAGACGAGCAGTACTTC. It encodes CASSSYPLDEQYF.

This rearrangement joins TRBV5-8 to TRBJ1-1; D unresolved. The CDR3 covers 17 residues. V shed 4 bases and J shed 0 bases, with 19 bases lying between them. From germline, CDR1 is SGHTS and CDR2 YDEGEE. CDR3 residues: CASSPGFGVSMNTEAFF. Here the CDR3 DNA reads TGTGCCAGCAGCCCGGGATTTGGGGTTTCAATGAACACTGAAGCTTTCTTT.

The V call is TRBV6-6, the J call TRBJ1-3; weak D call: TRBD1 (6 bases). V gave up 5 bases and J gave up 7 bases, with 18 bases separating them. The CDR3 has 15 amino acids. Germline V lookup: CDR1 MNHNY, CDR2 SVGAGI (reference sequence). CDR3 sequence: CASSGTWGTWNTIYF. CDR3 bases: TGTGCCAGCAGTGGAACCTGGGGGACATGGAACACCATATATTTT.

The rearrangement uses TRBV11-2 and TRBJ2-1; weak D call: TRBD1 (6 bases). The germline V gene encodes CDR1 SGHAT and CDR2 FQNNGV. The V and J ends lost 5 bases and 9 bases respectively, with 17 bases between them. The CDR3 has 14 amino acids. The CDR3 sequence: CASSLNPTGSEQFF. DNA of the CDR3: TGTGCCAGCAGCCTGAACCCCACAGGGAGTGAGCAGTTCTTC.

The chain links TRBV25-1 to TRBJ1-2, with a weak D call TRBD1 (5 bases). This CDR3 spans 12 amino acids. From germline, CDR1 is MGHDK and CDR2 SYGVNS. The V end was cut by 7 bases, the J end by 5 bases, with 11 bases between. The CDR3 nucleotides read TGTGCCAGCACCTCACCAGGGTATGGCTACACCTTC. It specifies CASTSPGYGYTF.

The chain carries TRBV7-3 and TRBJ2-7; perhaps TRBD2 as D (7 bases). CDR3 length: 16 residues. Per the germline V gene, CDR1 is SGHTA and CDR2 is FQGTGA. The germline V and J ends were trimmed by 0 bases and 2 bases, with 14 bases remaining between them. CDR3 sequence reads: CASSLTVAGAPYEQYF. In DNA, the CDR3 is TGTGCCAGCAGCTTAACTGTGGCGGGGGCTCCCTACGAGCAGTACTTC. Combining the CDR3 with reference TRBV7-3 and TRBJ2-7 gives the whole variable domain GAGVSQTPSNKVTEKGKYVELRCDPISGHTALYWYRQSLGQGPEFLIYFQGTGAADDSGLPNDRFFAVRPEGSVSTLKIQRTERGDSAVYLCASSLTVAGAPYEQYFGPGTRLTVT.

CDR3 in amino acids: CSASASGVETQYF. The CDR3 DNA is TGCAGTGCTAGTGCTAGCGGGGTGGAGACCCAGTACTTC. This chain connects TRBV20-1 to TRBJ2-5, with 9 nucleotides matching TRBD2. This CDR3 spans 13 amino acids. CDR1 and CDR2 from the germline V gene are DFQATT and SNEGSKA (reference sequence). Germline trimming cut 3 bases from V and 5 bases from J; bases unmatched to any gene: 4.

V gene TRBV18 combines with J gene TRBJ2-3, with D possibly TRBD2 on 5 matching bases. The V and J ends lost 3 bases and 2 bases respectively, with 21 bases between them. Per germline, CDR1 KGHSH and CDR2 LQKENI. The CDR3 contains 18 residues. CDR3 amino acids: CASSPSTPGVGTTDTQYF. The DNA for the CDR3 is TGTGCCAGCTCACCTTCGACCCCCGGGGTGGGCACCACAGATACGCAGTATTTT.

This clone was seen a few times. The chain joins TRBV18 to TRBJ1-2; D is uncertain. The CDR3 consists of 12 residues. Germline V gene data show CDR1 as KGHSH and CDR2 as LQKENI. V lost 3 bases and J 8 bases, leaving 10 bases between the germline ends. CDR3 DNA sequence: TGTGCCAGCTCACCCGCAGGCCAGGGCTACACCTTC. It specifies CASSPAGQGYTF.

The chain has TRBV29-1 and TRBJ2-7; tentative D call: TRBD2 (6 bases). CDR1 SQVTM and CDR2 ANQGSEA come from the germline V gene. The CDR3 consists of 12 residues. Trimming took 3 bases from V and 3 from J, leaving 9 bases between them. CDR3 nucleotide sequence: TGCAGCGTTGATGGGACTGGCTACGAGCAGTACTTC. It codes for CSVDGTGYEQYF.

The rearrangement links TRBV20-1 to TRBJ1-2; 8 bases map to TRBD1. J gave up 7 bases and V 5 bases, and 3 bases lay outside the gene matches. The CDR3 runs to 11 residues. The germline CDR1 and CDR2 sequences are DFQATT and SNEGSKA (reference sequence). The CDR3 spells CSASGGSGYTF. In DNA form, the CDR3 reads TGCAGTGCTTCAGGGGGCTCTGGCTACACCTTC.

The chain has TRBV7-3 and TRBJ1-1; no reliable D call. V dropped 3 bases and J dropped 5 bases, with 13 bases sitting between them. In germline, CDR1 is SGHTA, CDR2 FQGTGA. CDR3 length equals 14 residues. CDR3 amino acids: CASSLGPGQTEAFF. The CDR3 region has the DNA TGTGCCAGCAGCTTGGGTCCGGGTCAGACTGAAGCTTTCTTT.

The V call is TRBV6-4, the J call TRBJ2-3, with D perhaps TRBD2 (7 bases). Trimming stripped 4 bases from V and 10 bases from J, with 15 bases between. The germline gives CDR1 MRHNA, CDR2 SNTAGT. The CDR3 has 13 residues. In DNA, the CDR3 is TGTGCCAGCAGTGCCTCCTTAGGGGGGGCGCAGTATTTT. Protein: CASSASLGGAQYF.

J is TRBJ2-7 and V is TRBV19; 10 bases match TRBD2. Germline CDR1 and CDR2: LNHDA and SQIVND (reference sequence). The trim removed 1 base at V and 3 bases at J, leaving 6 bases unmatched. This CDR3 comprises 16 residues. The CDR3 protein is CASSIAPLAGFYEQYF. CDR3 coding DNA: TGTGCCAGTAGTATAGCCCCACTAGCGGGGTTCTACGAGCAGTACTTC.

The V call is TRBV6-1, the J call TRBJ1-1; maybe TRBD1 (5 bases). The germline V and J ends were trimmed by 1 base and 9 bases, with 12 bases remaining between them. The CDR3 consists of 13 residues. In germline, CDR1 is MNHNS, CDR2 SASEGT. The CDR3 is CASSEVIRQQAFF. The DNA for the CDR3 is TGTGCCAGCAGTGAAGTAATACGACAGCAAGCTTTCTTT.

The CDR3 sequence is CASSLNTDTQYF. CDR3 nucleotide sequence: TGCGCCAGCAGCCTTAATACAGATACGCAGTATTTT. The rearrangement links TRBV4-1 to TRBJ2-3; unclear D gene. Per the germline V gene, CDR1 is MGHRA and CDR2 is YSYEKL. The CDR3 has 12 residues. V lost 4 bases to trimming and J lost 3 bases, with 5 bases between them.

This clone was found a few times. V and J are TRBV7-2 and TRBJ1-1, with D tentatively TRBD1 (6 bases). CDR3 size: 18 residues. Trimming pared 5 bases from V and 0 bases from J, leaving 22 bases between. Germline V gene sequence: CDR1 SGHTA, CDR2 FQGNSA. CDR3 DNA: TGTGCCAGCAGCGCATACACCGGCGGGGGACACTTGAACACTGAAGCTTTCTTT. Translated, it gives CASSAYTGGGHLNTEAFF.

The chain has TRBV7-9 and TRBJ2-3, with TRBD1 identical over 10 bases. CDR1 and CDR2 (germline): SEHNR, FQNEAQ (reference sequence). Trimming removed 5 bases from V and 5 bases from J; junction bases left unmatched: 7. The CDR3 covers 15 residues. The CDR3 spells CASSPRQGAEDTQYF. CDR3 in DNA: TGTGCCAGCAGCCCGAGACAGGGGGCAGAAGATACGCAGTATTTT.